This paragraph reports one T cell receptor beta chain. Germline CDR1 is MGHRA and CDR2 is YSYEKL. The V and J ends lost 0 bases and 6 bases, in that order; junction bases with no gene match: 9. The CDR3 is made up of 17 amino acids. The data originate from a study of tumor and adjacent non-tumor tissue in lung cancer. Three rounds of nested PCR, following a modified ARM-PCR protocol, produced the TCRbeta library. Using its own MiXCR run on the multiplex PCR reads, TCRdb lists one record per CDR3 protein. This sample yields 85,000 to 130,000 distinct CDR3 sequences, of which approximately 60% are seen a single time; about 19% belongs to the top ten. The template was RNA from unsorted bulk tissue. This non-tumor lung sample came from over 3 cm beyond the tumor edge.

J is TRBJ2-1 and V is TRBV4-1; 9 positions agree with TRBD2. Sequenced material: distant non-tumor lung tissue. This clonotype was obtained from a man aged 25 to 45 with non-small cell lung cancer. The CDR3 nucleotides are TGCGCCAGCAGCCAAGAAGAGCCGGGACTAGCATTCAATGAGCAGTTCTTC. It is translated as CASSQEEPGLAFNEQFF.